These T cell receptor beta chains were read from a single sample in a study of a mutant IDH1 vaccine in newly diagnosed glioma. Their specific antigens are unknown. Profiled with immunoSEQ multiplex PCR; TCRdb holds only in-frame clones, not every one. The data hold 45,000 or so clones, with roughly 79% observed a single time. Sequenced material: PBMCs, taken from a glioma patient whose treatment included an IDH1 peptide vaccine. The receptors stem from a woman between 35 and 50 years old with glioma. Some clones in this sample may be carry-over from other donors' samples. Both conserved end residues are part of each CDR3. A D gene is named only where the DNA matches it firmly. Clone size, where shown, is once, few, many, or a class for clones that have expanded.

size: -
D: -
J: TRBJ1-5
V: TRBV5-1
DNA: TGCGCCAGCAGCTTGGGTGGCCAGAATCAGCCCCAGCATTTT
CDR3: CASSLGGQNQPQHF

size: -
D: TRBD2
J: TRBJ2-7
V: TRBV10-1
DNA: TGCGCCAGCAGTCCGGGACTAGCGGGAGGATTCGACAAGCAGTACTTC
CDR3: CASSPGLAGGFDKQYF

size: once
D: -
J: TRBJ2-5
V: TRBV7-6
DNA: TGTGCCAGCAGGGTCGGGGGGCTAAACATCCTAGAGACCCAGTACTTC
CDR3: CASRVGGLNILETQYF

size: -
D: TRBD2
J: TRBJ2-3
V: TRBV6-1
DNA: TGTGCCAGCAGGGGACTAGCGGGGAGCACAGATACGCAGTATTTT
CDR3: CASRGLAGSTDTQYF

size: -
D: TRBD2
J: TRBJ2-5
V: TRBV9
DNA: TGTGCCAGCAGCGTCGGGAGGCAAGAGACCCAGTACTTC
CDR3: CASSVGRQETQYF

size: -
D: -
J: TRBJ1-2
V: TRBV28
DNA: TGTGCCAGCAGTTTACGCTCATATGGCTACACCTTC
CDR3: CASSLRSYGYTF

size: -
D: -
J: TRBJ2-7
V: TRBV7-2
DNA: TGTGCCAGCAGCTCTGGACTAGAAGGGGGCGAGCAGTACTTC
CDR3: CASSSGLEGGEQYF

size: once
D: -
J: TRBJ2-7
V: TRBV29-1
DNA: TGCAGCGTTCAGGGGCAGCTGTACGAGCAGTACTTC
CDR3: CSVQGQLYEQYF

size: -
D: -
J: TRBJ2-7
V: TRBV7-2
DNA: TGTGCCAGCAGCTTACTGGGTCGGACGATCGACGAGCAGTACTTC
CDR3: CASSLLGRTIDEQYF

size: -
D: TRBD2
J: TRBJ2-7
V: TRBV19
DNA: TGTGCCAGTAGTACAGGGAGGGACGAGCAGTACTTC
CDR3: CASSTGRDEQYF

size: -
D: TRBD1
J: TRBJ1-5
V: TRBV7-9
DNA: TGTGCCAGCAGCTTATCAGGGGGCTTTGAGCAGCCCCAGCATTTT
CDR3: CASSLSGGFEQPQHF

size: -
D: -
J: TRBJ2-3
V: TRBV6-1
DNA: TGTGCCAGCAGGGACACTCGCACAGATACGCAGTATTTT
CDR3: CASRDTRTDTQYF

size: few
D: TRBD1
J: TRBJ1-5
V: TRBV5-5
DNA: TGTGCCAGCAGCTTCTGGTCGACAGGGTTGGGAAATCAGCCCCAGCATTTT
CDR3: CASSFWSTGLGNQPQHF

size: few
D: -
J: TRBJ1-1
V: TRBV28
DNA: TGTGCCAGCAGTCTCCCGGGGAGGACTGAAGCTTTCTTT
CDR3: CASSLPGRTEAFF

size: -
D: TRBD2
J: TRBJ2-2
V: TRBV6-6
DNA: TGTGCCAGCAGTTTCCCTAGCGGGGGGGCCGGGGAGCTGTTTTTT
CDR3: CASSFPSGGAGELFF

size: -
D: -
J: TRBJ2-7
V: TRBV23-1
DNA: TGCGCCAGCAGTCGACTGAAAAGAGACGAGCAGTACTTC
CDR3: CASSRLKRDEQYF

size: -
D: -
J: TRBJ1-1
V: TRBV9
DNA: TGTGCCAGCAGCCCGCCAGGGCGGGGGAACACTGAAGCTTTCTTT
CDR3: CASSPPGRGNTEAFF

size: -
D: -
J: TRBJ1-2
V: TRBV6-5
DNA: TGTGCCAGCAGTTACTTGGGGAAAAAGGATGGCTACACCTTC
CDR3: CASSYLGKKDGYTF

size: -
D: TRBD1
J: TRBJ1-5
V: TRBV28
DNA: TGTGCCAGCATCCCGGGACAGGGAAATCAGCCCCAGCATTTT
CDR3: CASIPGQGNQPQHF

size: -
D: -
J: TRBJ1-1
V: TRBV27
DNA: TGTGCCAGCAGTTTAAGAAGCCCCACTGAAGCTTTCTTT
CDR3: CASSLRSPTEAFF

size: -
D: TRBD1
J: TRBJ2-7
V: TRBV4-1
DNA: TGCGCCAGCAGCCAAGTCCAACAGGGGAGAAACGAGCAGTACTTC
CDR3: CASSQVQQGRNEQYF

size: -
D: TRBD1
J: TRBJ2-7
V: TRBV4-3
DNA: TGCGCCAGCAGCCAACTCGGGACAGAAATTTACGAGCAGTACTTC
CDR3: CASSQLGTEIYEQYF

size: -
D: -
J: TRBJ2-7
V: TRBV5-1
DNA: TGCGCCAGCAGCTATGCTGGCCTAACCTACGAGCAGTACTTC
CDR3: CASSYAGLTYEQYF

size: -
D: -
J: TRBJ1-4
V: TRBV6-1
DNA: TGTGCCAGCAGTGCACAGGTCCCGGTCGATTATAATGAAAAACTGTTTTTT
CDR3: CASSAQVPVDYNEKLFF

size: -
D: -
J: TRBJ2-7
V: TRBV6-5
DNA: TGTGCCAGCACCCGGGGCGGGAAGGAGGGCGAGCAGTACTTC
CDR3: CASTRGGKEGEQYF

size: -
D: -
J: TRBJ2-7
V: TRBV4-1
DNA: TGCGCCAGCAGCCAAGAACCCGGGGGTTCGGAGGAGCAGTACTTC
CDR3: CASSQEPGGSEEQYF

size: -
D: -
J: TRBJ1-2
V: TRBV6-4
DNA: TGTGCCAGCAGTCAGGCCCCGGGCCTCTATGGCTACACCTTC
CDR3: CASSQAPGLYGYTF

size: -
D: -
J: TRBJ2-7
V: TRBV7-8
DNA: TGTGCCAGCAGGGCCTCGAAGGGGTACGAGCAGTACTTC
CDR3: CASRASKGYEQYF

size: -
D: -
J: TRBJ1-1
V: TRBV5-6
DNA: TGTGCCAGCAACGATAGGAGAGAGAACACTGAAGCTTTCTTT
CDR3: CASNDRRENTEAFF

size: -
D: -
J: TRBJ2-5
V: TRBV7-9
DNA: TGTGCCAGCAGCTTAGAGGGGGGGCAAGAGACCCAGTACTTC
CDR3: CASSLEGGQETQYF

size: -
D: -
J: TRBJ2-3
V: TRBV11-2
DNA: TGTGCCAGCAGCTCATCCAGGGGCCTGAGCACAGATACGCAGTATTTT
CDR3: CASSSSRGLSTDTQYF

size: once
D: TRBD2
J: TRBJ2-2
V: TRBV2
DNA: TGTGCCAGCAGTGAGGCTAGCGGGCCGCGCGGCACCGGGGAGCTGTTTTTT
CDR3: CASSEASGPRGTGELFF

size: -
D: -
J: TRBJ2-1
V: TRBV9
DNA: TGTGCCAGCAGCGTCCAGGGGAACGGTGAGAGTGAGCAGTTCTTC
CDR3: CASSVQGNGESEQFF

size: -
D: TRBD2
J: TRBJ2-1
V: TRBV2
DNA: TGTGCCAGCGCCTGGACTAGCGGGAGGGCCAAGAATGAGCAGTTCTTC
CDR3: CASAWTSGRAKNEQFF

size: -
D: -
J: TRBJ2-5
V: TRBV9
DNA: TGTGCCAGCAGCGGGGGGACTGGGGGGCCGAGAGAGACCCAGTACTTC
CDR3: CASSGGTGGPRETQYF

size: -
D: -
J: TRBJ1-1
V: TRBV5-4
DNA: TGTGCCAGCGCCCACAGCCCGGGGTACACTGAAGCTTTCTTT
CDR3: CASAHSPGYTEAFF

size: once
D: -
J: TRBJ1-2
V: TRBV7-8
DNA: TGTGCCAGCAGCCTAGAGTCGGGGAAGAGTGGCTACACCTTC
CDR3: CASSLESGKSGYTF

size: -
D: -
J: TRBJ1-5
V: TRBV27
DNA: TGTGCCAGCACCTCGGACCTCCAGCCCCAGCATTTT
CDR3: CASTSDLQPQHF

size: once
D: -
J: TRBJ2-3
V: TRBV29-1
DNA: TGCAGCGTTGAGGGGGTGCGGGACAGCACAGATACGCAGTATTTT
CDR3: CSVEGVRDSTDTQYF

size: -
D: -
J: TRBJ1-5
V: TRBV15
DNA: TGTGCCACCAGCAGAGCCCAGGAACCGAATCAGCCCCAGCATTTT
CDR3: CATSRAQEPNQPQHF

size: -
D: -
J: TRBJ2-5
V: TRBV4-1
DNA: TGCGCCAGCAGCCAAGGTGGCCTGGGGGGGCCGGGGGGGACCCAGTACTTC
CDR3: CASSQGGLGGPGGTQYF

size: -
D: -
J: TRBJ2-1
V: TRBV18
DNA: TGTGCCAGCTCACGGAGGGATCTCTCCTACAATGAGCAGTTCTTC
CDR3: CASSRRDLSYNEQFF

size: medium-sized
D: -
J: TRBJ2-2
V: TRBV9
DNA: TGTGCCAGCAGCGTACTGACCGGGGAGCTGTTTTTT
CDR3: CASSVLTGELFF

size: few
D: -
J: TRBJ2-4
V: TRBV28
DNA: TGTGCCAGCAGCGCGGCGGGCTTAGCCAAAAACATTCAGTACTTC
CDR3: CASSAAGLAKNIQYF

size: -
D: TRBD1
J: TRBJ1-5
V: TRBV28
DNA: TGTGCCAGCAGTCATAGGACAGGGGGAGACCAGCCCCAGCATTTT
CDR3: CASSHRTGGDQPQHF

size: -
D: -
J: TRBJ1-3
V: TRBV6-1
DNA: TGTGCCAGCAGTGAAGATATGGCGGGAGGAAACACCATATATTTT
CDR3: CASSEDMAGGNTIYF

size: -
D: TRBD1
J: TRBJ1-1
V: TRBV4-1
DNA: TGCGCCAGTCGGACAGGGGGGGCGAACACTGAAGCTTTCTTT
CDR3: CASRTGGANTEAFF

size: -
D: TRBD2
J: TRBJ2-7
V: TRBV5-5
DNA: TGTGCCAGCAGCTTGGTCCTAGCGGAGATCAGCGAGCAGTACTTC
CDR3: CASSLVLAEISEQYF

size: -
D: TRBD1
J: TRBJ1-6
V: TRBV4-1
DNA: TGCGCCAGCAGCCTTATCCTGACAGGGGAAGGCTCACCCCTCCACTTT
CDR3: CASSLILTGEGSPLHF

size: -
D: -
J: TRBJ2-3
V: TRBV11-2
DNA: TGTGCCAGCAGTTTTATCCGGGGGTATAGCACAGATACGCAGTATTTT
CDR3: CASSFIRGYSTDTQYF

size: -
D: -
J: TRBJ2-2
V: TRBV4-2
DNA: TGTGCCAGCAGCCAACTAACGGGCGGGGAGCTGTTTTTT
CDR3: CASSQLTGGELFF

size: -
D: -
J: TRBJ2-7
V: TRBV7-9
DNA: TGTGCCAGCAGCTTAGGGGGGGACTCCTACGAGCAGTACTTC
CDR3: CASSLGGDSYEQYF

size: -
D: -
J: TRBJ2-1
V: TRBV4-3
DNA: TGCGCCAGCAGCCCGACGGTATACAATGAGCAGTTCTTC
CDR3: CASSPTVYNEQFF